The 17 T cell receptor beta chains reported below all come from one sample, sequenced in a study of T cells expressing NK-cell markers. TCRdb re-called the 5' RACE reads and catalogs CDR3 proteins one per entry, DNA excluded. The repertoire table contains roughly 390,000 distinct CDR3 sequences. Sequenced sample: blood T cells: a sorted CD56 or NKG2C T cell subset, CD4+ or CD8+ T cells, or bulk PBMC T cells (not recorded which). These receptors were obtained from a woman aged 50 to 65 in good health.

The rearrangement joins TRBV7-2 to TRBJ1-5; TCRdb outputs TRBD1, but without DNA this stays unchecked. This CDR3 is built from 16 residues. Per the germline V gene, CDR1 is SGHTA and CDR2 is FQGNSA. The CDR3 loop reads CASSLVSSGGGQPQHF.

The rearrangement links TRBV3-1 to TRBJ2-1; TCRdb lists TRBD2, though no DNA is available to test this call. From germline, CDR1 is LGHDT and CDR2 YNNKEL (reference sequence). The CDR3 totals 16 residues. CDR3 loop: CASSQVAGPGYNEQFF.

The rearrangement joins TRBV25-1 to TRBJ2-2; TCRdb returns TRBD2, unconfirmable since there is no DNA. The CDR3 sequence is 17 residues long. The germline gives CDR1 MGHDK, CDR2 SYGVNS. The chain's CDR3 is CASSEYASGINTGELFF. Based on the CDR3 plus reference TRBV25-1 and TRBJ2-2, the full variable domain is EADIYQTPRYLVIGTGKKITLECSQTMGHDKMYWYQQDPGMELHLIHYSYGVNSTEKGDLSSESTVSRIRTEHFPLTLESARPSHTSQYLCASSEYASGINTGELFFGEGSRLTVL.

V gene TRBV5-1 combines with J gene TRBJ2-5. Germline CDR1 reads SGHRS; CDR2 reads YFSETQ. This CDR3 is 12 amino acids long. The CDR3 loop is CASRGSEETQYF. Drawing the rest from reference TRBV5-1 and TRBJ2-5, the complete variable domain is KAGVTQTPRYLIKTRGQQVTLSCSPISGHRSVSWYQQTPGQGLQFLFEYFSETQRNKGNFPGRFSGRQFSNSRSEMNVSTLELGDSALYLCASRGSEETQYFGPGTRLLVL.

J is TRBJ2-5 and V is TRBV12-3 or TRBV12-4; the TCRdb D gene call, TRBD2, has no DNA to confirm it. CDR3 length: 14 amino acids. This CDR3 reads CASSSWREVETQYF.

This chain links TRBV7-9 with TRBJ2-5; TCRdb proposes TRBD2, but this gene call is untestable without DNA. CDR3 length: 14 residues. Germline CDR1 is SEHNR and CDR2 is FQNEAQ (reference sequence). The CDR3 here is CASSLPGTSGTQYF. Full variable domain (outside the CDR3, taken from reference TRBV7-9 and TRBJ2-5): DTGVSQNPRHKITKRGQNVTFRCDPISEHNRLYWYRQTLGQGPEFLTYFQNEAQLEKSRLLSDRFSAERPKGSFSTLEIQRTEQGDSAMYLCASSLPGTSGTQYFGPGTRLLVL.

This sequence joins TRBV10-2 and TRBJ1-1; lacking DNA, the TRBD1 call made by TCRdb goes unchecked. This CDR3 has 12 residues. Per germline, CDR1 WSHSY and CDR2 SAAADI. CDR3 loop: CASQTGATEAFF.

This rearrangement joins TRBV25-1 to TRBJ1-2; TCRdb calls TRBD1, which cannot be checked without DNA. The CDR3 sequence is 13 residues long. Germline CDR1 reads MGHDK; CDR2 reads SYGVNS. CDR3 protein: CASSVDRGYGYTF.

The CDR3 reads CASSFLGLAGGPGNGELFF. The gene calls are TRBV27 and TRBJ2-2; TCRdb designates TRBD2, a call that cannot be tested without DNA. Germline V lookup: CDR1 MNHEY, CDR2 SMNVEV (reference sequence). The CDR3 extends over 19 amino acids.

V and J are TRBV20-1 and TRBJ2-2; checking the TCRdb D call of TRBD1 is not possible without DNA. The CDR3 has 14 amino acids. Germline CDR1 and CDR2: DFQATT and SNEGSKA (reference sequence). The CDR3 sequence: CSATRGSAIGELFF.

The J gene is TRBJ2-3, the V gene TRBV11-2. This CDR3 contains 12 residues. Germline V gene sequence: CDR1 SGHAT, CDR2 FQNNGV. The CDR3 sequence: CASSSWWDTQYF. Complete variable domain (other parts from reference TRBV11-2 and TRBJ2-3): EAGVAQSPRYKIIEKRQSVAFWCNPISGHATLYWYQQILGQGPKLLIQFQNNGVVDDSQLPKDRFSAERLKGVDSTLKIQPAKLEDSAVYLCASSSWWDTQYFGPGTRLTVL.

CDR3 region: CASSALGRSYNEQFF. The chain carries TRBV5-1 and TRBJ2-1. The CDR3 contains 15 residues. Germline CDR1 reads SGHRS; CDR2 reads YFSETQ. The entire variable domain, with the rest obtained from reference TRBV5-1 and TRBJ2-1, is as follows: KAGVTQTPRYLIKTRGQQVTLSCSPISGHRSVSWYQQTPGQGLQFLFEYFSETQRNKGNFPGRFSGRQFSNSRSEMNVSTLELGDSALYLCASSALGRSYNEQFFGPGTRLTVL.

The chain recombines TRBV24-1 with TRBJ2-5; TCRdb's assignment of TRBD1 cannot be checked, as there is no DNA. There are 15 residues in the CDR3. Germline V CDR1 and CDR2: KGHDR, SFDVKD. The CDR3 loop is CATSDEQGIQETQYF.

The CDR3 loop is CSAREFGTAIEKLFF. The chain has TRBV20-1 and TRBJ1-4. Germline V gene sequence: CDR1 DFQATT, CDR2 SNEGSKA (reference sequence). The CDR3 has 15 amino acids.

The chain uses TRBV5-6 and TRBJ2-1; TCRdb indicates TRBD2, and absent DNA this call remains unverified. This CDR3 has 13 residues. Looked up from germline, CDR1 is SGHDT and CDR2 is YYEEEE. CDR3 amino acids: CASSLGLQNEQFF.

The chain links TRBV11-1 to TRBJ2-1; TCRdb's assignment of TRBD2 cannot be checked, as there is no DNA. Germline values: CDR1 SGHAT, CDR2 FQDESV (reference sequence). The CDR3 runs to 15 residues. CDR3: CASSQTSGRYHEQFF.

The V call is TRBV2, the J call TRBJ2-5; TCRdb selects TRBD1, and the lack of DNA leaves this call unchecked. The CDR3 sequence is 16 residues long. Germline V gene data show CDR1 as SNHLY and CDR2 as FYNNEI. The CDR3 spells CASWGDGQGEWETQYF.